These 8 T cell receptor beta chains came from one sample sequenced in a study of T cell responses to AZD1222 COVID-19 vaccine. The data were produced by immunoSEQ multiplex PCR, yet TCRdb's version contains in-frame clones alone and is incomplete. The data contain some 86,000 clones, about 90% of them seen just once; the ten biggest clones take up roughly 5.2%. The source material was peripheral blood, sampled on day 0 of AZD1222 vaccination. Source of these receptors: an adult in good health.

The CDR3 DNA follows: TGTGCCAGCAGACCCCCCTTCAGCCTAATCTATGGCTACACCTTC. The encoded protein is CASRPPFSLIYGYTF. The chain joins TRBV6-6 to TRBJ1-2, with D unclear. This CDR3 has 15 residues. V was clipped by 6 bases and J by 4 bases, with 18 bases between them. Per germline, CDR1 MNHNY and CDR2 SVGAGI (reference sequence).

This rearrangement joins TRBV24-1 to TRBJ1-1; D unclear. Trimming removed 0 bases from V and 7 bases from J, with 14 bases in between. CDR1 KGHDR and CDR2 SFDVKD come from the germline V gene. The CDR3 loop spans 15 amino acids. This CDR3 is CATSDLPISLSEAFF. Here the CDR3 DNA reads TGTGCCACCAGTGATTTGCCCATCAGCCTTAGTGAAGCTTTCTTT.

The chain joins TRBV5-1 to TRBJ2-1; D tentatively reads TRBD1 or TRBD2 (8 bases each). The CDR3 sequence is 16 residues long. V was shortened by 4 bases and J by 2 bases, with 16 bases between the two germline ends. Germline CDR1 SGHRS, CDR2 YFSETQ. The CDR3 loop is CASSPQGGLAYNEQFF. CDR3 DNA: TGCGCCAGCAGCCCACAGGGGGGACTAGCCTACAATGAGCAGTTCTTC.

This chain connects TRBV27 to TRBJ2-1; TRBD2 matches at 7 bases. The CDR3 has 13 amino acids. CDR1 MNHEY and CDR2 SMNVEV come from the germline V gene (reference sequence). V lost 6 bases to trimming and J lost 15 bases; unmatched junction nucleotides: 14. The chain's CDR3 is CASSPLGAGVRFF. For the CDR3, the DNA is TGTGCCAGCAGCCCATTGGGCGCGGGAGTAAGGTTCTTC.

The chain is built from TRBV9 and TRBJ2-2, with D perhaps TRBD1 (6 bases). Per germline, CDR1 SGDLS and CDR2 YYNGEE. The CDR3 runs 14 residues. Trimming removed 4 bases at V and 6 bases at J, with 13 bases between. DNA for the CDR3: TGTGCCAGCAGCAACACAGGGTCTGCCGGGGAGCTGTTTTTT. Its translation is CASSNTGSAGELFF.

The chain joins TRBV28 to TRBJ1-4; 11 bases map to TRBD1. In germline, CDR1 is MDHEN, CDR2 SYDVKM. This CDR3 contains 15 residues. V was clipped by 6 bases and J by 7 bases; unmatched bases: 7. The CDR3 DNA sequence: TGTGCCAGCAGCCCTCCGGGACAGGGGGGTGAAAAACTGTTTTTT. Residues: CASSPPGQGGEKLFF.

This clone was seen once. The chain has TRBV28 and TRBJ1-2; the D gene is possibly TRBD1 (5 bases). The CDR3 sequence is 14 residues long. V dropped 6 bases and J dropped 4 bases, with 15 bases sitting between them. The V gene's germline CDR1 is MDHEN and CDR2 SYDVKM. The CDR3 is CASSPYLGGYGYTF. The CDR3 DNA is TGTGCCAGCAGCCCGTACCTGGGGGGCTATGGCTACACCTTC.

The genes are TRBV5-8 and TRBJ2-7, with D perhaps TRBD2 (5 bases). Trimming cost V 2 bases and J 2 bases, with 14 bases left between them. CDR1 and CDR2 from the germline V gene are SGHTS and YDEGEE. This CDR3 spans 15 amino acids. CDR3 amino acids: CASSLGRLLTYEQYF. Here the CDR3 DNA reads TGTGCCAGCAGCTTAGGGAGACTTCTCACCTACGAGCAGTACTTC. Combining the CDR3 with reference TRBV5-8 and TRBJ2-7 gives the whole variable domain EAGVTQSPTHLIKTRGQQATLRCSPISGHTSVYWYQQALGLGLQFLLWYDEGEERNRGNFPPRFSGRQFPNYSSELNVNALELEDSALYLCASSLGRLLTYEQYFGPGTRLTVT.